This T cell receptor (beta chain) was profiled in a study of blood T cells in healthy people across ages. Per germline, CDR1 DFQATT and CDR2 SNEGSKA (reference sequence). The CDR3 loop spans 13 amino acids. Worth noting for this clonotype: What it binds is not known.

Findings and limits, study-wide: Versus aged donors, long-lived donors had higher diversity and more naive CD4+ cells.

Combining a sample-barcoded 5' primer with a J-beta primer mix, a second PCR ran for roughly 6 to 11 cycles. Every molecule of cDNA carried a tag from a template-switch adaptor with 12 random nucleotides. Every sample returned 2.5 million or more CDR3-containing paired-end reads. Using its own MiXCR run on the 5' RACE reads, TCRdb lists one record per CDR3 protein. The data contain approximately 900,000 distinct CDR3 sequences, roughly 50% of them singletons. Total RNA was isolated from each sample in quantities of at least 5.5 micrograms. The origin of this receptor is a man aged 25 to 40 in good health. The J gene is TRBJ2-4, the V gene TRBV20-1; D possibly uses TRBD1 or TRBD2 (5 bases each). The end of the DNA aligns better with TRBJ2-7, so the J call may be wrong. Sample: blood. The CDR3 spells CSATWGKAREQYF. CDR3 in DNA: TGCAGTGCTACGTGGGGGAAAGCCCGCGAGCAGTACTTC.